This TCR beta chain was sequenced in a study of regulatory T cells in long-lasting Graves disease. Assembly of TCR beta libraries relied on iRepertoire HTBI primers together with Arm-PCR of CDR3 regions. TCRdb re-derived calls from the multiplex PCR reads in MiXCR, one entry per CDR3 protein. The repertoire consists of 440,000 or so distinct CDR3 sequences, with about 16% occurring once and the leading ten covering around 10%. This clonotype appeared many times. Antigen specificity is unknown. Study-level findings and limits: Persistent-disease Graves' patients showed less TCR diversity than new cases.

Between the trimmed V and J ends, which lost 2 bases and 4 bases, there was a span of 2 bases. This CDR3 has 10 residues. Germline CDR1 is GTSNPN and CDR2 is SVGIG (reference sequence). The time point: newly diagnosed GD, antithyroid drugs for less than 3 months. The TCR library used RNA extracted from PBMCs. In addition, the sample was reused for a study of T cells in Graves' hyperthyroidism and ophthalmopathy. That investigation notes: The TCR CDR3 was amplified in a first-round RT-PCR using the HTBI primer set. Patients with ophthalmopathy were separated from those with stable hyperthyroidism by a 13 V-J model.

The sample consisted of peripheral blood mononuclear cells (PBMCs), taken at new diagnosis, from a patient treated with antithyroid drugs. The source is a woman between 25 and 40 years old with Graves disease. The genes are TRBV30 and TRBJ2-5; D is ambiguous. The DNA for the CDR3 is TGTGCCTGGAGTCGAGAGACCCAGTACTTC. Protein sequence: CAWSRETQYF.